This T cell receptor (beta chain) was found in a study of T cells in Graves' hyperthyroidism and ophthalmopathy. Germline CDR1 and CDR2: ENHRY and SYGVKD. CDR3 size: 15 residues. Trimming left V 2 bases short and J 2 bases short, with 9 bases between. Findings and caveats of the study: Most thyroid-expanded clonotypes above 0.001 were also found in blood. Stable hyperthyroidism and ophthalmopathy were separated using 13 V-J signatures.

The PBMCs were taken from less than 11 ml of fresh peripheral blood. This clonotype was observed a handful of times. Its antigen remains unknown. Authors of the study amplified TCR beta CDR3 regions from RNA transcripts. A set of HTBI primers served as the primers for a first-round RT-PCR of the TCR CDR3. TCRdb ran MiXCR on the multiplex PCR reads and lists one entry per CDR3 protein. This sample yields about 640,000 distinct CDR3 sequences, of which about a fifth are seen a single time; 30% to 40% belongs to the top ten. The chain has TRBV10-3 and TRBJ2-2, with no clear D. The specimen sequenced was blood. The receptor was isolated from a man younger than 40 with Graves' ophthalmopathy. CDR3 sequence (DNA): TGTGCCATCAGTGAGAGAAAGGGTAACACCGGGGAGCTGTTTTTT. Protein sequence: CAISERKGNTGELFF.